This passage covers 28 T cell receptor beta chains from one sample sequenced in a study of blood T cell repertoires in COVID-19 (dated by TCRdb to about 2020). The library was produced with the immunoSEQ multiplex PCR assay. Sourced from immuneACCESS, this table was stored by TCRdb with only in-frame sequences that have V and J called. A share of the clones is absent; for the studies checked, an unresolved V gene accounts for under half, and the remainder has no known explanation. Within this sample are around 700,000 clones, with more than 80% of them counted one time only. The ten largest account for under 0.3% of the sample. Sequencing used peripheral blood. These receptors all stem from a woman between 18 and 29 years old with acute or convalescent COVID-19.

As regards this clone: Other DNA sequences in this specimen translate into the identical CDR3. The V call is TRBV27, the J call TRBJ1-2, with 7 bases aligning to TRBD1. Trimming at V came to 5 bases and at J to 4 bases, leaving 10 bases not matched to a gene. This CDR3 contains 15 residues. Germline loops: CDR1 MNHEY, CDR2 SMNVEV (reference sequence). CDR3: CASSPRDRPLYGYTF. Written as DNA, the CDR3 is TGTGCCAGCAGTCCCCGGGACAGACCCCTCTATGGCTACACCTTC.

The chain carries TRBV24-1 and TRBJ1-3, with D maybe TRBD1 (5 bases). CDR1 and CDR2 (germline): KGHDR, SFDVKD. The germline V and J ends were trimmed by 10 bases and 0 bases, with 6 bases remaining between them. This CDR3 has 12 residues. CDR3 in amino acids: CATGDSGNTIYF. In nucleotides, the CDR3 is TGTGCCACAGGGGACTCTGGAAACACCATATATTTT.

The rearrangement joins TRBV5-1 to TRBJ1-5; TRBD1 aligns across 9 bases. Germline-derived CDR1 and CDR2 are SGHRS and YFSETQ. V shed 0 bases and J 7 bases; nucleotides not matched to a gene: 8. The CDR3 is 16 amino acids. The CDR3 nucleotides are TGCGCCAGCAGCTTGGGGCCGGGACAGGGTGAGCAGCCCCAGCATTTT. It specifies CASSLGPGQGEQPQHF. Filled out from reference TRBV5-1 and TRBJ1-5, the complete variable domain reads KAGVTQTPRYLIKTRGQQVTLSCSPISGHRSVSWYQQTPGQGLQFLFEYFSETQRNKGNFPGRFSGRQFSNSRSEMNVSTLELGDSALYLCASSLGPGQGEQPQHFGDGTRLSIL.

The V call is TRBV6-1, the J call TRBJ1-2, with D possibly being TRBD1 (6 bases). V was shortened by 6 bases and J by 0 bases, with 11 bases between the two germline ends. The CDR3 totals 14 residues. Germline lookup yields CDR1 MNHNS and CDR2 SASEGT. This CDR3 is CASSRTEPNYGYTF. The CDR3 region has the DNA TGTGCCAGCAGCCGGACAGAGCCTAACTATGGCTACACCTTC.

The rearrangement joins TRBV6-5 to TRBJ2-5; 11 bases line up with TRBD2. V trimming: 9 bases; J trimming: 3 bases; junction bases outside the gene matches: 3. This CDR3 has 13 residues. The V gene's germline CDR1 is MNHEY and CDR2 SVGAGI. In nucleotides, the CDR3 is TGTGCCAGTAAACTAGCGGGGGAAGAGACCCAGTACTTC. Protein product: CASKLAGEETQYF.

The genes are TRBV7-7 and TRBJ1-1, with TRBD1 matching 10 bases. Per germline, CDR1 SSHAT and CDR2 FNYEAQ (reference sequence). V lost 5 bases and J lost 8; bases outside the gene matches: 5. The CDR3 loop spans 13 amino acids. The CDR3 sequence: CASSARQGAEAFF. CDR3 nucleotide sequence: TGTGCCAGCAGCGCCCGACAGGGGGCCGAAGCTTTCTTT.

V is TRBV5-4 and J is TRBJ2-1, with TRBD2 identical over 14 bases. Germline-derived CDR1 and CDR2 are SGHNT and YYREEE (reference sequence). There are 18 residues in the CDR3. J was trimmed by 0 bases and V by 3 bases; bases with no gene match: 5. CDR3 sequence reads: CASSWEGLAGVSYNEQFF. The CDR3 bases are TGTGCCAGCAGCTGGGAGGGACTAGCGGGGGTCTCCTACAATGAGCAGTTCTTC.

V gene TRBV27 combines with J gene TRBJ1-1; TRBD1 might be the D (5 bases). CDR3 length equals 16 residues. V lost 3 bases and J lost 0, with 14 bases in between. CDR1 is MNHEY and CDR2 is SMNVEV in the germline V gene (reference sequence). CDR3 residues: CASSLLGGAMNTEAFF. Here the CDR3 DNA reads TGTGCCAGCAGTTTGCTAGGAGGGGCTATGAACACTGAAGCTTTCTTT.

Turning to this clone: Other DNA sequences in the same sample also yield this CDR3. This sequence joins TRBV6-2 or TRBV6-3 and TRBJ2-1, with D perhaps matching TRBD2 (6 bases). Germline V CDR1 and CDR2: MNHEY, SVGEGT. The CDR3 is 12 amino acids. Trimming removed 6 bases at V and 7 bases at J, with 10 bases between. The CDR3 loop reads CASSSTRNEQFF. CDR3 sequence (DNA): TGTGCCAGCAGCTCGACTAGGAATGAGCAGTTCTTC.

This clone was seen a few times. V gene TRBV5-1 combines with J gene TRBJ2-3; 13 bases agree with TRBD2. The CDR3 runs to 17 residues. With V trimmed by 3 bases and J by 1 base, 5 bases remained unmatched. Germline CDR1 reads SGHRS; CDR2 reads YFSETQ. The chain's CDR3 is CASSSGTSGTRTDTQYF. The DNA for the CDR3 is TGCGCCAGCAGCTCCGGGACTAGCGGGACTCGCACAGATACGCAGTATTTT.

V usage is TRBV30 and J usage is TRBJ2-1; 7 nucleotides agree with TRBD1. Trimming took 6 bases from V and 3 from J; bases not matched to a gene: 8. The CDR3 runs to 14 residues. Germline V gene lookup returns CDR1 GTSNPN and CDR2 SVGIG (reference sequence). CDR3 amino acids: CACMDRKRYNEQFF. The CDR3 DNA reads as TGTGCCTGTATGGACAGGAAACGCTACAATGAGCAGTTCTTC.

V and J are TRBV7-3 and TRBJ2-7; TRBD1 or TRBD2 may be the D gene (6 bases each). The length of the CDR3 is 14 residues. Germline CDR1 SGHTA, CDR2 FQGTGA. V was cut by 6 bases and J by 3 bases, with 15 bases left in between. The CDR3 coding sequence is TGTGCCAGCAGTTTACAGGGAGGAGGCTACGAGCAGTACTTC. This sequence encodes CASSLQGGGYEQYF.

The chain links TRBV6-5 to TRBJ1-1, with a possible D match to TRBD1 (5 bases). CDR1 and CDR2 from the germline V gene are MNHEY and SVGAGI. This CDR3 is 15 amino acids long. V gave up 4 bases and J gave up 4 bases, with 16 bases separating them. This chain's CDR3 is CASSSRQISFTEAFF. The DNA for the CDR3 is TGTGCCAGCAGTTCCAGACAGATATCCTTCACTGAAGCTTTCTTT.

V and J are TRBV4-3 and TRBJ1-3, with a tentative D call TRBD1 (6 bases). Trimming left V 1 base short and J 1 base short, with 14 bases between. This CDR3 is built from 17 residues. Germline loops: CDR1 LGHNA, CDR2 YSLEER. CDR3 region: CASSQGRGRGSGNTIYF. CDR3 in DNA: TGCGCCAGCAGCCAAGGAAGGGGGAGAGGATCTGGAAACACCATATATTTT.

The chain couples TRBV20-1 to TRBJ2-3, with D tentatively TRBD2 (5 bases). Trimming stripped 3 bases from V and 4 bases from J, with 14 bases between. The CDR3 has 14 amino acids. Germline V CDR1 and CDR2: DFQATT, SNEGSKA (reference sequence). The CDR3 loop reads CSASLAPQADTQYF. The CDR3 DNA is TGCAGTGCTAGTCTAGCCCCTCAGGCAGATACGCAGTATTTT.

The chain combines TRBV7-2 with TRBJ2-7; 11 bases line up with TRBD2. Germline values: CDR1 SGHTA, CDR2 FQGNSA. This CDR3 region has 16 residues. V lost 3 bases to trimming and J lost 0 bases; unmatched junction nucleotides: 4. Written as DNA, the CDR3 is TGTGCCAGCAGCTTCAGACTAGCGGGGACCTCCTACGAGCAGTACTTC. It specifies CASSFRLAGTSYEQYF.

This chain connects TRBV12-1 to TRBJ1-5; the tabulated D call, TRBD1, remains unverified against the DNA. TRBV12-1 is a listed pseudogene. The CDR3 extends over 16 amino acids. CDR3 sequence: CASSFQQGAPNQPQHF. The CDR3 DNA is TGTGCCAGCAGCTTCCAACAGGGGGCTCCTAATCAGCCCCAGCATTTT.

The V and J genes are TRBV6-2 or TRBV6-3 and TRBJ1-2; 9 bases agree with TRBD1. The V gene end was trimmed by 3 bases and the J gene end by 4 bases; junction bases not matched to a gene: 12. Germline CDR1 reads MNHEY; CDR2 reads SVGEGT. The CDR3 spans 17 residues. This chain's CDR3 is CASSYAGTGPRAYGYTF. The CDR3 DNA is TGTGCCAGCAGTTATGCCGGGACAGGGCCCCGTGCCTATGGCTACACCTTC.

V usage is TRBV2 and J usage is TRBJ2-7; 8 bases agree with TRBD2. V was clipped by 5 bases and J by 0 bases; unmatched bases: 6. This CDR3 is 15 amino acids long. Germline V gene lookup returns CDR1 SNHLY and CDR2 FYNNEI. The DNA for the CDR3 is TGTGCCAGCAGTTCGAGCGGGGGTGGCTCCTACGAGCAGTACTTC. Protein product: CASSSSGGGSYEQYF.

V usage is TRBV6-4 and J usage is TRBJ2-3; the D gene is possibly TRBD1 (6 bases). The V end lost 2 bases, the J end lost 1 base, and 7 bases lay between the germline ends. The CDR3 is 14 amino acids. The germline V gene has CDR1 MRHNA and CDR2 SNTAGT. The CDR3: CASSDRQGTDTQYF. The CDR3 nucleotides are TGTGCCAGCAGTGACCGACAGGGCACAGATACGCAGTATTTT.

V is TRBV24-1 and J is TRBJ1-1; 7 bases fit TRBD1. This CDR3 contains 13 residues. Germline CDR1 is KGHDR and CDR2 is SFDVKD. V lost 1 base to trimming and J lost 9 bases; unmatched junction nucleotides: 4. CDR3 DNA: TGTGCCACCAGTGATTTACGGGGACAGCAAGCTTTCTTT. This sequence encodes CATSDLRGQQAFF.

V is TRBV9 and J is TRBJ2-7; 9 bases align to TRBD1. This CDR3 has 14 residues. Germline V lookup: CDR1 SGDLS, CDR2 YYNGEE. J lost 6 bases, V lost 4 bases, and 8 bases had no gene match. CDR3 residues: CASSPGTGWGEQYF. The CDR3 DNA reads TGTGCCAGCAGCCCCGGGACAGGGTGGGGCGAGCAGTACTTC.

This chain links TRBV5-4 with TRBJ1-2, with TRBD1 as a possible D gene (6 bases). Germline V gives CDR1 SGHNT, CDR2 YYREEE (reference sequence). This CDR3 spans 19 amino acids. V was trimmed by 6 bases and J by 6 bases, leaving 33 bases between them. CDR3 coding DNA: TGTGCCAGCACCACTACAGGGACCGGAAGAATCCGCCGCCGGGATGGCTACACCTTC. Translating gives CASTTTGTGRIRRRDGYTF. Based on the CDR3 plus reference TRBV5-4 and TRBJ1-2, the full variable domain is ETGVTQSPTHLIKTRGQQVTLRCSSQSGHNTVSWYQQALGQGPQFIFQYYREEENGRGNFPPRFSGLQFPNYSSELNVNALELDDSALYLCASTTTGTGRIRRRDGYTFGSGTRLTVV.

CDR3 in amino acids: CASSSGTGWKDTQYF. In DNA form, the CDR3 reads TGTGCCAGCAGTTCTGGGACAGGGTGGAAAGATACGCAGTATTTT. This chain joins TRBV11-2 and TRBJ2-3; TRBD1 agrees at 9 bases. The V gene's germline CDR1 is SGHAT and CDR2 FQNNGV. CDR3 length: 15 residues. V gave up 6 bases and J gave up 5 bases; unmatched junction bases: 9. Combining the CDR3 with reference TRBV11-2 and TRBJ2-3 gives the whole variable domain EAGVAQSPRYKIIEKRQSVAFWCNPISGHATLYWYQQILGQGPKLLIQFQNNGVVDDSQLPKDRFSAERLKGVDSTLKIQPAKLEDSAVYLCASSSGTGWKDTQYFGPGTRLTVL.

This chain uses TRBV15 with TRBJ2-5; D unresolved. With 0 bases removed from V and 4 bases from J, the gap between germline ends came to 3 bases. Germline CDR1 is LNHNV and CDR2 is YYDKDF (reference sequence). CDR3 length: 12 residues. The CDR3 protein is CATSRDGETQYF. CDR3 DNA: TGTGCCACCAGCAGAGACGGAGAGACCCAGTACTTC.

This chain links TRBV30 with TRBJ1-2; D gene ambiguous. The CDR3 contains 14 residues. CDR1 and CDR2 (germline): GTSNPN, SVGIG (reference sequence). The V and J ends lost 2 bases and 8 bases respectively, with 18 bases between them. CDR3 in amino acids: CAWSRLDFPGGYTF. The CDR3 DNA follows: TGTGCCTGGAGTCGCTTAGACTTTCCCGGGGGCTACACCTTC.

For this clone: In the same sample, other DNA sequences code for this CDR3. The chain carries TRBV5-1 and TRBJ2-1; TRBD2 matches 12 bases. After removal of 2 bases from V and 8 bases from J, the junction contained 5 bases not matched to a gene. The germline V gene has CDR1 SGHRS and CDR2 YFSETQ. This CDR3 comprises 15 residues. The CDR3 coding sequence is TGCGCCAGCAGCTTATCTAGCGGGGGGGCCTATGAGCAGTTCTTC. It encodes CASSLSSGGAYEQFF.

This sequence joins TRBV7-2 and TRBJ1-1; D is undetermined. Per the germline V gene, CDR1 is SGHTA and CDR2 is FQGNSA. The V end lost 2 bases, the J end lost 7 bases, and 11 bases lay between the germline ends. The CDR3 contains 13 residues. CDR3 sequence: CASSLNWAGEAFF. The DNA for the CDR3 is TGTGCCAGCAGCTTAAATTGGGCTGGTGAAGCTTTCTTT.